A single T cell receptor (beta chain) is shown here with its context. The sample comes from a study of blood T cell repertoires in COVID-19. V shed 6 bases and J 0 bases; nucleotides not matched to a gene: 8. The CDR3 spans 17 residues. Germline lookup yields CDR1 LNHDA and CDR2 SQIVND (reference sequence). TCRdb's copy holds only in-frame clones and misses some; the assay was immunoSEQ multiplex PCR. The sample comprises about 73,000 clones, roughly 80% of which are singletons, and around 27% rests with the top ten. J is TRBJ2-7 and V is TRBV19, with TRBD2 matching over 13 bases. The sequence was collected from a human donor in a cohort sampled during active COVID-19. Input material: peripheral blood. CDR3 residues: CASSGLAGEHLSYEQYF. CDR3 sequence (DNA): TGTGCCAGTAGCGGACTAGCGGGGGAGCACCTCTCCTACGAGCAGTACTTC.